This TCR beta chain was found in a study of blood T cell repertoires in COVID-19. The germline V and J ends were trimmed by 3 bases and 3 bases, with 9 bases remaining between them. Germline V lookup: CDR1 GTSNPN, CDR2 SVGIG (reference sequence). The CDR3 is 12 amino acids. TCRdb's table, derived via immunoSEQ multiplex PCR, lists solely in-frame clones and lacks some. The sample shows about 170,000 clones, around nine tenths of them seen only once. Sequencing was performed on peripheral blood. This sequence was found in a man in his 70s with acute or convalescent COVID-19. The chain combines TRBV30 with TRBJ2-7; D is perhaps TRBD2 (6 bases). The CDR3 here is CAWSGGYYEQYF. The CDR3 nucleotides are TGTGCCTGGAGCGGGGGATACTACGAGCAGTACTTC.